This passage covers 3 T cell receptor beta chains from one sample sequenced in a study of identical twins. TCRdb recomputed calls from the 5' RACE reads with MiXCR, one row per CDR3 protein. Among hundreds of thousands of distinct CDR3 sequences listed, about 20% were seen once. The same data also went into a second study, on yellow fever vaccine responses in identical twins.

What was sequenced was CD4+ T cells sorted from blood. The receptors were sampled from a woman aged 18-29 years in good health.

The CDR3 protein is CASSLGSGGETQYF. The CDR3 DNA is TGCGCCAGCAGCTTGGGTAGCGGAGGGGAGACCCAGTACTTC. This chain connects TRBV5-1 to TRBJ2-5; tentative D call: TRBD2 (6 bases). V lost 0 bases, J lost 5 bases, and 11 bases lay in between. This CDR3 is 14 amino acids long. Germline CDR1 SGHRS, CDR2 YFSETQ.

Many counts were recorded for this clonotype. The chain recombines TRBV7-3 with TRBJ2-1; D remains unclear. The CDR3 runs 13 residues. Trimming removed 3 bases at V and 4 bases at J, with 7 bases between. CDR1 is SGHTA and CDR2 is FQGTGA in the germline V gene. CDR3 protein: CASSFDTYNEQFF. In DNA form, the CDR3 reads TGTGCCAGCAGCTTTGACACTTACAATGAGCAGTTCTTC.

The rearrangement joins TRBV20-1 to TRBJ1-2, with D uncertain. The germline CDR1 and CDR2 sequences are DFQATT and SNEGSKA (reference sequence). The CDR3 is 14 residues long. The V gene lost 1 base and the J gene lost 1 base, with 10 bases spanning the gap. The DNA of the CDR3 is TGCAGTGCTAGAGGTGGCAGGCGTAACTATGGCTACACCTTC. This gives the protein CSARGGRRNYGYTF.